Presented here are 14 T cell receptor beta chains from one specimen sequenced in a study of blood T cell repertoires in COVID-19. Sequenced by immunoSEQ multiplex PCR; TCRdb stores in-frame clones only, minus some. The sample lists 150,000 to 200,000 clones, less than 90% occurring once. Material for sequencing was peripheral blood. All receptors come from a woman in her 70s with COVID-19, enrolled during active disease.

This clone was found a few times. CDR3 protein: CASSTGSRDNINTIYF. In DNA form, the CDR3 reads TGTGCCAGCTCAACCGGCTCGAGGGATAATATAAACACCATATATTTT. J is TRBJ1-3 and V is TRBV18; no definite D call. Germline CDR1 KGHSH, CDR2 LQKENI. The V gene lost 5 bases and the J gene lost 6 bases, with 20 bases spanning the gap. The CDR3 totals 16 residues.

This clone appeared once. V and J are TRBV7-2 and TRBJ2-1; D is unresolved. The CDR3 is 15 residues long. Trimming cost V 0 bases and J 2 bases, with 8 bases left between them. CDR1 and CDR2 (germline): SGHTA, FQGNSA. The CDR3 sequence is CASSLAAGTYNEQFF. The CDR3 coding sequence is TGTGCCAGCAGCTTAGCAGCAGGTACCTACAATGAGCAGTTCTTC.

This clone was recorded only once. The rearrangement joins TRBV24-1 to TRBJ2-2, with TRBD2 identical over 8 bases. Looked up from germline, CDR1 is KGHDR and CDR2 is SFDVKD. J gave up 9 bases and V 3 bases, and 2 bases lay outside the gene matches. The CDR3 sequence is 13 residues long. The DNA of the CDR3 is TGTGCCACCAGTGATCCGGGAGGGCGGGAGCTGTTTTTT. Residues: CATSDPGGRELFF.

The J gene is TRBJ2-7, the V gene TRBV20-1, with 7 bases that match TRBD2. Trimming removed 3 bases from V and 4 bases from J; junction bases left unmatched: 6. Per the germline V gene, CDR1 is DFQATT and CDR2 is SNEGSKA (reference sequence). The CDR3 has 13 residues. CDR3 bases: TGCAGTGCTAGTCAAGCGGGACTATACGAGCAGTACTTC. This sequence encodes CSASQAGLYEQYF.

This clone was recorded once. CDR3 coding DNA: TGCGCCAGCAGCCAAGATCGGTTTAACATTCAGTACTTC. This encodes CASSQDRFNIQYF. This sequence joins TRBV4-3 and TRBJ2-4; D ambiguous. Germline V CDR1 and CDR2: LGHNA, YSLEER. The length of the CDR3 is 13 residues. The V end lost 0 bases, the J end lost 7 bases, and 7 bases lay between the germline ends.

This clone was seen ten or more times. The chain employs TRBV13 and TRBJ2-7; no clear D gene. Trimming removed 5 bases from V and 5 bases from J, with 7 bases in between. The germline V gene has CDR1 PRHDT and CDR2 FYEKMQ (reference sequence). The CDR3 has 11 residues. The CDR3 sequence: CASSGRDEQYF. The DNA for the CDR3 is TGTGCCAGCAGCGGTCGGGACGAGCAGTACTTC.

This sequence joins TRBV6-5 and TRBJ2-7; no definite D call. Germline values: CDR1 MNHEY, CDR2 SVGAGI. The germline V and J ends were trimmed by 7 bases and 3 bases, with 16 bases remaining between them. This CDR3 has 14 residues. The CDR3 loop is CASTRVSSYYEQYF. The CDR3 DNA sequence: TGTGCCAGCACTCGGGTGTCCAGTTACTACGAGCAGTACTTC.

The rearrangement uses TRBV10-3 and TRBJ2-3, with TRBD1 as a possible D gene (5 bases). CDR1 and CDR2 from the germline V gene are ENHRY and SYGVKD. The CDR3 totals 14 residues. Trimming took off 4 bases at V and 1 base at J, with 9 bases between the two ends. CDR3 DNA: TGTGCCATCAGTGCAGGGAAAGGCACAGATACGCAGTATTTT. Translated: CAISAGKGTDTQYF.

The table lists this clone with a count of one. The rearrangement uses TRBV21-1 and TRBJ2-3; the table gives TRBD1 as D, unverified against the DNA. TRBV21-1 is listed as a pseudogene. The length of the CDR3 is 22 residues. CDR3 region: CASSTGCQPGQGPLGGTDTQYF. DNA of the CDR3: TGTGCCAGCAGCACCGGATGCCAACCGGGACAGGGGCCTCTGGGGGGCACAGATACGCAGTATTTT.

The J gene is TRBJ1-2, the V gene TRBV7-2, with 7 bases that match TRBD1. Germline V CDR1 and CDR2: SGHTA, FQGNSA. With V trimmed by 6 bases and J by 4 bases, 5 bases remained unmatched. This CDR3 has 13 residues. The CDR3 spells CASRRGQVYGYTF. The CDR3 DNA reads as TGTGCCAGCAGGAGAGGACAGGTCTATGGCTACACCTTC. The full variable domain, in which reference TRBV7-2 and TRBJ1-2 provide the parts outside the CDR3, is GAGVSQSPSNKVTEKGKDVELRCDPISGHTALYWYRQSLGQGLEFLIYFQGNSAPDKSGLPSDRFSAERTGGSVSTLTIQRTQQEDSAVYLCASRRGQVYGYTFGSGTRLTVV.

This clone was observed a handful of times. The chain couples TRBV18 to TRBJ2-4, with a possible D match to TRBD1 (6 bases). The length of the CDR3 is 17 residues. Germline CDR1 is KGHSH and CDR2 is LQKENI. The V gene lost 3 bases and the J gene lost 0 bases, with 15 bases spanning the gap. The CDR3 loop is CASSPLSTGVAKNIQYF. The DNA of the CDR3 is TGTGCCAGCTCACCGCTTTCGACAGGAGTAGCCAAAAACATTCAGTACTTC.

The V and J genes are TRBV6-1 and TRBJ2-2; a possible D gene is TRBD2 (5 bases). The CDR3 totals 17 residues. Germline CDR1 MNHNS, CDR2 SASEGT. Trimming took 2 bases from V and 1 from J, leaving 14 bases between them. The CDR3 is CASSERPPGMNTGELFF. CDR3 nucleotides: TGTGCCAGCAGTGAAAGGCCTCCCGGGATGAACACCGGGGAGCTGTTTTTT.

The J gene is TRBJ2-7, the V gene TRBV28, with TRBD1 matching over 11 bases. The CDR3 extends over 14 amino acids. Germline CDR1 is MDHEN and CDR2 is SYDVKM. Germline trimming cut 3 bases from V and 5 bases from J; bases unmatched to any gene: 3. DNA of the CDR3: TGTGCCAGCAGTTTGGGACAGGGGGTCGACGAGCAGTACTTC. Amino acid sequence: CASSLGQGVDEQYF.

V gene TRBV2 combines with J gene TRBJ1-4, with D possibly being TRBD1 (5 bases). Trimming cost V 6 bases and J 13 bases, with 15 bases left between them. From germline, CDR1 is SNHLY and CDR2 FYNNEI. CDR3 length equals 12 residues. CDR3: CASSVLRGLLFF. Here the CDR3 DNA reads TGTGCCAGCAGCGTATTACGGGGGTTACTGTTTTTT.